Reported below is one T cell receptor beta chain. Original analysis: It was from reference gene primer amplification that nucleated cell counts were estimated. Some clones are missing from TCRdb's copy, which holds only in-frame ones; the method was immunoSEQ multiplex PCR. V and J calls and clone size are copied from that table; D and trimming were computed from the DNA. The table records fewer than 300,000 clones, approximately 83% of them present only once. These data belong to a study of blood T cell repertoires in COVID-19. CDR1 and CDR2 from the germline V gene are MNHEY and SVGEGT. CDR3 size: 16 residues. The V segment lost 4 bases and the J segment 2 bases; nucleotides outside the gene matches: 10.

The V call is TRBV6-2 or TRBV6-3, the J call TRBJ1-1, with 7 bases lining up with TRBD1. The TCR was taken from a person in their 70s with COVID-19, enrolled during active disease. Sample: peripheral blood. CDR3 nucleotides: TGTGCCAGCAGTTCTGCCACCAGGGGGAAAAACACTGAAGCTTTCTTT. As protein: CASSSATRGKNTEAFF.